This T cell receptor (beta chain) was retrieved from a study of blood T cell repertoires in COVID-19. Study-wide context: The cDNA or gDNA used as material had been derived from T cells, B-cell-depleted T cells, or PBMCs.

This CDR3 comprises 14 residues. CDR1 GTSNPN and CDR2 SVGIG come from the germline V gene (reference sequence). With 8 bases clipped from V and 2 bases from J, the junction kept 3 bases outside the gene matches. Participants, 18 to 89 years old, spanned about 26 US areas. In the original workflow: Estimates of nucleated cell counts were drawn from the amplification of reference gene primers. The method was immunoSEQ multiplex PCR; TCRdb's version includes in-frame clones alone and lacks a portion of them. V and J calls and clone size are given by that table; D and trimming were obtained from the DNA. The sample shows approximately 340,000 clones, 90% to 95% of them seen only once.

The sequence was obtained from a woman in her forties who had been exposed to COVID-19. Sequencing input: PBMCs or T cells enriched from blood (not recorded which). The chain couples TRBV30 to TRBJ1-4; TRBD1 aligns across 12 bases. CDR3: CAGGTGGTNEKLFF. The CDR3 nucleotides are TGTGCCGGGGGGACAGGGGGCACTAATGAAAAACTGTTTTTT.